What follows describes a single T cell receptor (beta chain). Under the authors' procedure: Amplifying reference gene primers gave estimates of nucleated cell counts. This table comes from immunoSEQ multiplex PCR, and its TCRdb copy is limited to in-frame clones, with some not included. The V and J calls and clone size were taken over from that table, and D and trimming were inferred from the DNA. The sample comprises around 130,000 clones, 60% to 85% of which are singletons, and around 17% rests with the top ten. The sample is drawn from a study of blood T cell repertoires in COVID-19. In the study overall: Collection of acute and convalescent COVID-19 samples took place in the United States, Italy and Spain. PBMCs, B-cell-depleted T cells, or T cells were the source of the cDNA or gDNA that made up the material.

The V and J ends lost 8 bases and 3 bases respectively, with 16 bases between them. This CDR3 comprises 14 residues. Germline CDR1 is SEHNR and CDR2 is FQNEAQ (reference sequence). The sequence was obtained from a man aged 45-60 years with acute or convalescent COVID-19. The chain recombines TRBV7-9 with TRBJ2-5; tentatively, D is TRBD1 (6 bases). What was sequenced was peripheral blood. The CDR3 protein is CASGGHRVEETQYF. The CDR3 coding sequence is TGTGCCAGCGGGGGTCACAGGGTGGAAGAGACCCAGTACTTC.